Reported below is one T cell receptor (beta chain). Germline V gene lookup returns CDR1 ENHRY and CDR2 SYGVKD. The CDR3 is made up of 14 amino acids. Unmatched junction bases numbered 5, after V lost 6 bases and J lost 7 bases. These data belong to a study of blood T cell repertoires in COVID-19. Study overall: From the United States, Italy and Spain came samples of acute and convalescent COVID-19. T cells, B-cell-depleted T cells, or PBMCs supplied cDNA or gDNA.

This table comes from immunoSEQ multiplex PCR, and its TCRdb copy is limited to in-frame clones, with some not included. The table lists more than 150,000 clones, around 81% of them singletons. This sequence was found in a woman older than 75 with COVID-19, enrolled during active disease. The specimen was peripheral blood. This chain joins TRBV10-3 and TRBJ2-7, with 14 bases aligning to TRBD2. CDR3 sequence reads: CAIRGLAGEGEQYF. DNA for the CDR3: TGTGCCATCAGGGGACTAGCGGGAGAAGGGGAGCAGTACTTC.